This entry lists 20 T cell receptor beta chains sequenced from one sample in a study of tumor-infiltrating lymphocytes in primary liver carcinoma. A constant-region primer primed TCR beta cDNA synthesis from about 550 ng of total RNA. Three nested multiplex PCR rounds of slightly modified ARM-PCR generated TCR beta libraries. The first two PCR rounds, around 10 cycles each, used TRBV1-TRBV30 forward primers and a C-beta reverse primer. TCRdb re-called the multiplex PCR reads with MiXCR, one entry per CDR3 protein. Of approximately 300,000 distinct CDR3 sequences in the sample, approximately 60% are singletons; the top ten hold more than 8.5%. The study extracted blood RNA from unsorted whole blood and also extracted germline DNA. The sample consisted of peripheral blood. The receptors stem from a middle-aged man with primary liver carcinoma and hepatitis B virus infection.

The rearrangement uses TRBV29-1 and TRBJ2-3, with TRBD2 matching 9 bases. CDR1 SQVTM and CDR2 ANQGSEA come from the germline V gene. The CDR3 is 13 amino acids. V was pared by 6 bases and J by 5 bases, with 6 bases of the junction left unmatched. CDR3 protein: CSVAAGGIDTQYF. The CDR3 DNA reads as TGCAGCGTAGCAGCGGGAGGCATAGATACGCAGTATTTT.

This clonotype occurred once. It may be a read error: a sequence one base away is much more abundant. The rearrangement uses TRBV5-1 and TRBJ2-1; TRBD1 might be the D (5 bases). V lost 0 bases and J 9 bases, leaving 13 bases between the germline ends. The CDR3 contains 14 residues. Germline lookup yields CDR1 SGHRS and CDR2 YFSETQ. The CDR3 reads CASSLASGPREQFF. DNA for the CDR3: TGCGCCAGCAGCTTGGCCTCAGGGCCCCGTGAGCAGTTCTTC.

This clonotype was seen repeatedly, ten times or more. The rearrangement links TRBV5-5 to TRBJ1-5, with D perhaps matching TRBD1 (5 bases). From germline, CDR1 is SGHKS and CDR2 YYEKEE (reference sequence). The CDR3 has 18 residues. Trimming took off 2 bases at V and 0 bases at J, with 18 bases between the two ends. In DNA form, the CDR3 reads TGTGCCAGCAGCTTAAACTCCGGGACCTGGGATAGCAATCAGCCCCAGCATTTT. It encodes CASSLNSGTWDSNQPQHF.

Only a few counts were recorded for this clonotype. This sequence joins TRBV30 and TRBJ1-2; D gene ambiguous. Germline V gene lookup returns CDR1 GTSNPN and CDR2 SVGIG (reference sequence). The ends were cut back, 2 bases at V and 8 bases at J, with 15 bases in the middle. The CDR3 is 13 amino acids. The CDR3 spells CAWSFAGRWGYTF. CDR3 nucleotides: TGTGCCTGGAGTTTCGCAGGACGGTGGGGCTACACCTTC.

As for this clonotype: Sequence at one end of the junction differs from germline and may be a read error. The chain has TRBV11-2 and TRBJ1-1, with D uncertain. CDR1 is SGHAT and CDR2 is FQNNGV in the germline V gene. The length of the CDR3 is 14 residues. The CDR3 coding sequence is TGTGCCAGCGGCTTCGGTGGGATAGGGACTGAAGCTTTCTTT. This sequence encodes CASGFGGIGTEAFF.

Concerning this clonotype: A much larger clone differs by one base, so this may be a read error. The chain has TRBV6-5 and TRBJ2-3, with unresolved D. The CDR3 totals 15 residues. Germline CDR1 reads MNHEY; CDR2 reads SVGAGI. CDR3 loop: CANSYSPFSTDTQYF. DNA of the CDR3: TGTGCCAACAGTTACTCACCCTTTAGCACAGATACGCAGTATTTT.

This sequence joins TRBV12-3 or TRBV12-4 and TRBJ2-7; TRBD2 matches at 7 bases. There are 14 residues in the CDR3. V was clipped by 2 bases and J by 5 bases; unmatched bases: 6. The CDR3 loop reads CASSLSGGEDEQYF. As DNA, the CDR3 is TGTGCCAGCAGTTTATCGGGGGGTGAGGACGAGCAGTACTTC.

Regarding this clonotype: A much bigger clone sits one base away, suggesting this may be a read error. The genes are TRBV6-2 or TRBV6-3 and TRBJ1-2; D is unresolved. This CDR3 has 13 amino acids. V gave up 4 bases and J gave up 5 bases, with 11 bases separating them. Germline CDR1 MNHEY, CDR2 SVGEGT. CDR3 coding DNA: TGTGCCAGCAGTTTGGATGACCAGTATGGCTACACCTTC. Its protein product is CASSLDDQYGYTF.

This clonotype was seen only a few times. This chain uses TRBV28 with TRBJ2-3; weak D call: TRBD2 (5 bases). The CDR3 consists of 10 residues. V gave up 8 bases and J gave up 14 bases, with 14 bases separating them. The germline gives CDR1 MDHEN, CDR2 SYDVKM. CDR3 sequence reads: CASGPRDPYF. CDR3 nucleotide sequence: TGTGCCAGCGGCCCGAGGGATCCGTATTTT.

Remarks on this clonotype: A much larger clonotype is one base distant, so this may be a read error. The chain recombines TRBV4-3 with TRBJ2-5, with 8 bases aligning to TRBD2. The CDR3 runs to 15 residues. CDR1 and CDR2 from the germline V gene are LGHNA and YSLEER. V shed 8 bases and J 5 bases; nucleotides not matched to a gene: 13. CDR3 DNA sequence: TGCGCCAGCCGCGAGGGCGGCGGGAGGTCGGAGACCCAGTACTTC. It codes for CASREGGGRSETQYF.

On this clonotype: The junction differs from germline at one of its ends, possibly a read error. The chain carries TRBV6-4 and TRBJ2-3, with unresolved D. The germline gives CDR1 MRHNA, CDR2 SNTAGT. This CDR3 is 13 amino acids long. Here the CDR3 DNA reads TGTGCCAGCAGTGAGGTGGGAAGAGATACGCAATATTTT. Translated, it gives CASSEVGRDTQYF.

Points on this clonotype: Possible read error: a much larger clone is one base away. As the CDR3 is not closed by the conserved phenylalanine or tryptophan, this likely results from a read error. V usage is TRBV6-2 or TRBV6-3 and J usage is TRBJ1-5; TRBD1 is a possible D gene (6 bases). Trimming cost V 5 bases and J 1 base, with 15 bases left between them. This CDR3 has 16 amino acids. Looked up from germline, CDR1 is MNHEY and CDR2 is SVGEGT. The CDR3 sequence is CASSQKGGGSNQPQHS. CDR3 DNA: TGTGCCAGCAGTCAAAAGGGGGGAGGAAGCAATCAGCCCCAGCATTCT.

The CDR3 protein is CASSELMRAETYEQYF. CDR3 nucleotides: TGTGCCAGCAGTGAACTGATGAGGGCGGAGACCTACGAGCAGTACTTC. The chain links TRBV6-1 to TRBJ2-7, with D possibly matching TRBD2 (5 bases). Trimming left V 2 bases short and J 2 bases short, with 16 bases between. The length of the CDR3 is 16 residues. Germline V gives CDR1 MNHNS, CDR2 SASEGT.

Comments on this clonotype: Since a much larger clone is just one base distant, this may be a read error. V gene TRBV6-5 combines with J gene TRBJ2-3, with 8 bases matching TRBD2. The CDR3 covers 15 residues. CDR1 and CDR2 (germline): MNHEY, SVGAGI. With V trimmed by 4 bases and J by 3 bases, 6 bases remained unmatched. CDR3 sequence (DNA): TGTGCCAGCAGTTCTATTAGCGGGACAACAGATACGCAGTATTTT. Translated: CASSSISGTTDTQYF.

About this clonotype: A junction end diverges from the germline sequence, so it may reflect a read error. The chain combines TRBV11-1 with TRBJ1-1, with 10 bases that match TRBD1. Germline CDR1 and CDR2: SGHAT and FQDESV (reference sequence). The CDR3 is made up of 14 amino acids. The CDR3 here is CASSVTGGEAEAFF. The DNA of the CDR3 is TGCGCCAGCAGCGTGACAGGGGGCGAGGCTGAAGCTTTCTTT. The full variable domain, with the rest looked up from reference TRBV11-1 and TRBJ1-1, is EAEVAQSPRYKITEKSQAVAFWCDPISGHATLYWYRQILGQGPELLVQFQDESVVDDSQLPKDRFSAERLKGVDSTLKIQPAELGDSAMYLCASSVTGGEAEAFFGQGTRLTVV.

As for this clonotype: This could be a read error, since a much larger clone is one nucleotide away. The chain links TRBV6-2 or TRBV6-3 to TRBJ2-7, with D possibly TRBD1 on 6 matching bases. Germline values: CDR1 MNHEY, CDR2 SVGEGT. CDR3 size: 15 residues. The V gene lost 6 bases and the J gene lost 5 bases, with 20 bases spanning the gap. The CDR3 reads CASRLIGARGNEQYF. For the CDR3, the DNA is TGTGCCAGCAGGCTGATAGGGGCCAGGGGCAACGAGCAGTACTTC.

As regards this clonotype: The junction does not match germline at one end; this may be a read error. The chain has TRBV11-2 and TRBJ2-5; 7 nucleotides line up with TRBD1. Germline CDR1 reads SGHAT; CDR2 reads FQNNGV. CDR3 length: 14 amino acids. The CDR3 spells CASSVGTVQEIQYF. The CDR3, as DNA: TGTGCCAGCAGCGTAGGGACAGTACAAGAGATCCAGTACTTC. The whole variable domain, remainder taken from reference TRBV11-2 and TRBJ2-5, is EAGVAQSPRYKIIEKRQSVAFWCNPISGHATLYWYQQILGQGPKLLIQFQNNGVVDDSQLPKDRFSAERLKGVDSTLKIQPAKLEDSAVYLCASSVGTVQEIQYFGPGTRLLVL.

In regard to this clonotype: A much larger clone sits a single nucleotide away, making a read error possible. This rearrangement joins TRBV12-3 or TRBV12-4 to TRBJ1-4; weak D call: TRBD1 (5 bases). The CDR3 loop spans 13 amino acids. CDR3 amino acids: CDSSLSASGGLFF. The CDR3 bases are TGTGACAGCAGTTTAAGTGCGTCCGGGGGACTGTTTTTT.

This clonotype was recorded at least ten times. This chain joins TRBV11-2 and TRBJ2-3, with 9 bases matching TRBD2. The junction had 8 bases not matched to a gene; V was cut back by 6 bases and J by 7 bases. The CDR3 runs to 14 residues. Germline CDR1 SGHAT, CDR2 FQNNGV. The CDR3 spells CASSSGTSLNTQYF. The CDR3 nucleotides are TGTGCCAGCAGTTCCGGGACTAGCTTAAATACGCAGTATTTT. The variable domain in full, completed from reference TRBV11-2 and TRBJ2-3, reads EAGVAQSPRYKIIEKRQSVAFWCNPISGHATLYWYQQILGQGPKLLIQFQNNGVVDDSQLPKDRFSAERLKGVDSTLKIQPAKLEDSAVYLCASSSGTSLNTQYFGPGTRLTVL.

Regarding this clonotype: This may come from a read error, since a much larger clone is one base off. V and J are TRBV10-3 and TRBJ2-1; 8 bases line up with TRBD2. The germline V gene encodes CDR1 ENHRY and CDR2 SYGVKD. CDR3 length: 15 residues. With V trimmed by 3 bases and J by 3 bases, 4 bases remained unmatched. This chain's CDR3 is CAISERREDYNEQFF. CDR3 DNA sequence: TGTGCCATCAGTGAACGGCGGGAGGACTACAATGAGCAGTTCTTC.